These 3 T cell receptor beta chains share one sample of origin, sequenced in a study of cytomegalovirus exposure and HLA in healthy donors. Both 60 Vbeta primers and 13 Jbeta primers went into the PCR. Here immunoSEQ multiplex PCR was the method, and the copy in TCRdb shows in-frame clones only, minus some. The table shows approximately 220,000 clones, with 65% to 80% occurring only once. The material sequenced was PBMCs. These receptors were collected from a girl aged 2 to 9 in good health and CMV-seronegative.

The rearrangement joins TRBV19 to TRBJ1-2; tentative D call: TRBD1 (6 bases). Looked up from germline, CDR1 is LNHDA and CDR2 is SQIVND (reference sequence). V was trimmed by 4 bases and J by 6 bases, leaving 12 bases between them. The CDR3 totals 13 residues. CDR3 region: CASSNGRGDGYTF. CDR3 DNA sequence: TGTGCCAGTAGTAACGGCAGGGGAGATGGCTACACCTTC.

CDR3 residues: CASSTGGSYNEQFF. The CDR3 DNA reads TGTGCCAGCAGTACCGGAGGCTCCTACAATGAGCAGTTCTTC. This chain uses TRBV6-5 with TRBJ2-1, with TRBD2 as a possible D gene (5 bases). V was trimmed by 5 bases and J by 0 bases, leaving 8 bases between them. Per germline, CDR1 MNHEY and CDR2 SVGAGI. This CDR3 is 14 amino acids long.

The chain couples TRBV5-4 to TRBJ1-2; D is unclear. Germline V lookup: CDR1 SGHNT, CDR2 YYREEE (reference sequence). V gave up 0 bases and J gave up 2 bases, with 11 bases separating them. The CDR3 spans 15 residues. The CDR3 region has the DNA TGTGCCAGCAGCTTGGGAACGCAACAGAACTATGGCTACACCTTC. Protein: CASSLGTQQNYGYTF.